What follows describes a single TCR beta chain. The length of the CDR3 is 14 residues. Trimming removed 1 base at V and 6 bases at J, with 10 bases between. Germline CDR1 reads MGHDK; CDR2 reads SYGVNS. Using unique molecular identifiers, the investigators prepared the TCRbeta library. TCRdb reanalysed the PCR reads using MiXCR and keeps one entry per CDR3 protein. The sample holds approximately 980,000 distinct CDR3 sequences, around 30% seen once. These data come from a study of T-cell reconstitution after alpha-beta-depleted transplantation in children. This specimen consisted of PBMCs, mostly from graft donor cells, obtained 360 days after TCRalphabeta/CD19-depleted stem cell transplant. The sequence was collected from a boy younger than two who had a stem cell transplant for SCID, so the T cells may come from the graft donor. The chain employs TRBV25-1 and TRBJ2-1, with D maybe TRBD1 (6 bases). CDR3 DNA: TGTGCCAGCAGTGAATCGAACAGGGTCAATGAGCAGTTCTTC. As protein: CASSESNRVNEQFF.